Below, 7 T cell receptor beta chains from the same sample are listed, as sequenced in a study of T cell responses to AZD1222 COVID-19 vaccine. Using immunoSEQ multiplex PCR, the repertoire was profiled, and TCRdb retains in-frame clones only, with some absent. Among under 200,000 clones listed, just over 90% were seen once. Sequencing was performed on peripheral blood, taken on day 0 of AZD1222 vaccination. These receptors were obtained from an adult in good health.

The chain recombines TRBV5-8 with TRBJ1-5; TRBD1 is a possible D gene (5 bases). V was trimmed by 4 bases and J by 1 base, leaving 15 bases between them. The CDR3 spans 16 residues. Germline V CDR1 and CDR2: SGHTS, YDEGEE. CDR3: CASSPIVGDSNQPQHF. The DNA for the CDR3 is TGTGCCAGCAGCCCGATAGTCGGGGACAGCAATCAGCCCCAGCATTTT.

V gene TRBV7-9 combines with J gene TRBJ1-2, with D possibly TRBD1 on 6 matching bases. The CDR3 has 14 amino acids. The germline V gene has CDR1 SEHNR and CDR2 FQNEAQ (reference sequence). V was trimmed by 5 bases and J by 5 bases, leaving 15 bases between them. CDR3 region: CASSAGHWEYGYTF. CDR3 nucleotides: TGTGCCAGCAGCGCGGGACACTGGGAATATGGCTACACCTTC.

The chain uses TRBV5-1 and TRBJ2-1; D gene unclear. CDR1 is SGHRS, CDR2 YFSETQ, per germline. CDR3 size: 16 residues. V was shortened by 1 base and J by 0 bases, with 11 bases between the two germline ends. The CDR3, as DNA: TGCGCCAGCAGCTTGTTGGCCCGGAGCTCCTACAATGAGCAGTTCTTC. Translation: CASSLLARSSYNEQFF.

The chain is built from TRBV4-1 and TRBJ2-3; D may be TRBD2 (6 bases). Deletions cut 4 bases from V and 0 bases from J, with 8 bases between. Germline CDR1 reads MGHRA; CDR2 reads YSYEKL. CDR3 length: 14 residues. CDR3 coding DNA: TGCGCCAGCAGCCTTGGAGGGAGCACAGATACGCAGTATTTT. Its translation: CASSLGGSTDTQYF.

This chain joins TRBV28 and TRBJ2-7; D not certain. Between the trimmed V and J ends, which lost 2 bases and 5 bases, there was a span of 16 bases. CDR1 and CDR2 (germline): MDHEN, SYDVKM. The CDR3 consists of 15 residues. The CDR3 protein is CASSLDRPGPHEQYF. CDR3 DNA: TGTGCCAGCAGTTTAGATCGACCGGGCCCCCACGAGCAGTACTTC.

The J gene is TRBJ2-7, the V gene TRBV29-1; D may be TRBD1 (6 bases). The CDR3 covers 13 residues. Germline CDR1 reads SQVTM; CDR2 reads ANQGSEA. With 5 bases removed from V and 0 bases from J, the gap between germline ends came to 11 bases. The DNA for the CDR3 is TGCAGCGTTCGAACAGGGAGCTCCTACGAGCAGTACTTC. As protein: CSVRTGSSYEQYF.

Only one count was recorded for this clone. CDR3 protein: CASSYRADSRGYTF. For the CDR3, the DNA is TGTGCCAGCAGTTATCGGGCGGACAGTCGAGGCTACACCTTC. The chain has TRBV6-5 and TRBJ1-2; tentatively, D is TRBD1 (6 bases). CDR3 size: 14 residues. Deletions cut 3 bases from V and 8 bases from J, with 16 bases between. Looked up from germline, CDR1 is MNHEY and CDR2 is SVGAGI.